Below, 9 T cell receptor beta chains from the same sample are listed, as sequenced in a study of CD8+CD57+ T cells in acquired aplastic anemia. Individuals selected for sequencing had exhibited CD8+CD57+ cell expansion on flow cytometry. CDR3 and TCR beta VDJ profiling relied on genomic DNA as the template. Via MiXCR, TCRdb re-called the reads, giving one row per CDR3 protein. The table includes 150,000 or so distinct CDR3 sequences, roughly 48% detected once. Sequenced material: sorted CD4+, CD8+, or CD8+CD57+ T cells (not recorded which) from PBMCs. Every receptor here comes from a human donor with aplastic anemia.

V and J are TRBV2 and TRBJ2-1; a weak D match, TRBD2 (5 bases). CDR1 is SNHLY and CDR2 is FYNNEI in the germline V gene. The CDR3 consists of 14 residues. Trimming shortened V by 3 bases and J by 8 bases, and 14 bases separated the two germline ends. The CDR3 sequence is CASSDRLAPYEQFF. CDR3 in DNA: TGTGCCAGCAGTGATCGGCTAGCCCCGTATGAGCAGTTCTTC. The variable domain in full, with the rest retrieved from reference TRBV2 and TRBJ2-1, is EPEVTQTPSHQVTQMGQEVILRCVPISNHLYFYWYRQILGQKVEFLVSFYNNEISEKSEIFDDQFSVERPDGSNFTLKIRSTKLEDSAMYFCASSDRLAPYEQFFGPGTRLTVL.

The chain couples TRBV7-7 to TRBJ2-7, with D hard to call. In germline, CDR1 is SSHAT, CDR2 FNYEAQ (reference sequence). V was clipped by 1 base and J by 5 bases, with 12 bases between them. The CDR3 extends over 14 amino acids. CDR3 sequence: CASSLGAGNHEQYF. CDR3 coding DNA: TGTGCCAGCAGCTTAGGAGCTGGGAACCACGAGCAGTACTTC.

The table lists this clonotype with many counts. This sequence joins TRBV9 and TRBJ2-7, with 7 positions matching TRBD2. Germline values: CDR1 SGDLS, CDR2 YYNGEE. After removal of 4 bases from V and 2 bases from J, the junction contained 9 bases not matched to a gene. This CDR3 is built from 15 residues. CDR3 region: CASSTGGGSTYEQYF. The DNA of the CDR3 is TGTGCCAGCAGCACGGGCGGGGGATCCACCTACGAGCAGTACTTC. Full variable domain (outside the CDR3, taken from reference TRBV9 and TRBJ2-7): DSGVTQTPKHLITATGQRVTLRCSPRSGDLSVYWYQQSLDQGLQFLIQYYNGEERAKGNILERFSAQQFPDLHSELNLSSLELGDSALYFCASSTGGGSTYEQYFGPGTRLTVT.

This clonotype was counted ten times or more. The rearrangement links TRBV9 to TRBJ2-6; possibly TRBD2 for D (6 bases). Trimming shortened V by 4 bases and J by 0 bases, and 14 bases separated the two germline ends. Germline V gene lookup returns CDR1 SGDLS and CDR2 YYNGEE. CDR3 length: 17 residues. CDR3 sequence reads: CASSLGDFPSGANVLTF. The CDR3 nucleotides are TGTGCCAGCAGCTTAGGGGACTTCCCCTCTGGGGCCAACGTCCTGACTTTC.

To note about this clonotype: Without the conserved terminal phenylalanine or tryptophan, this CDR3 likely stems from a read error. This rearrangement joins TRBV30 to TRBJ2-7; 7 nucleotides agree with TRBD2. Germline trimming cut 8 bases from V and 4 bases from J; bases unmatched to any gene: 14. The CDR3 spans 14 residues. CDR1 and CDR2 (germline): GTSNPN, SVGIG (reference sequence). CDR3 DNA: TGTGCCCGCTCGCGCGGGAGTCTAGGGTACGAGCAGTACCTC. This encodes CARSRGSLGYEQYL.

This clonotype occurred many times. V gene TRBV25-1 combines with J gene TRBJ2-3; D gene uncertain. This CDR3 region has 16 residues. V lost 1 base, J lost 0 bases, and 11 bases lay in between. Germline CDR1 MGHDK, CDR2 SYGVNS. The CDR3 sequence: CASSESGLSSTDTQYF. CDR3 in DNA: TGTGCCAGCAGTGAATCTGGTTTGAGTAGCACAGATACGCAGTATTTT.

DNA of the CDR3: TGTGCCATCAGTGAGGGACGTTACGAGCAAACTTTCTTT. Protein product: CAISEGRYEQTFF. The chain links TRBV10-3 to TRBJ1-1; D unresolved. Germline V gene sequence: CDR1 ENHRY, CDR2 SYGVKD. CDR3 length equals 13 residues. V was shortened by 2 bases and J by 12 bases, with 16 bases between the two germline ends.

This clonotype appeared many times. This chain links TRBV3-1 with TRBJ2-5; D uncertain. Trimming stripped 0 bases from V and 1 base from J, with 6 bases between. Germline V lookup: CDR1 LGHDT, CDR2 YNNKEL (reference sequence). The CDR3 length is 14 residues. The CDR3 reads CASSQDPSQETQYF. CDR3 coding DNA: TGTGCCAGCAGCCAAGATCCCAGCCAAGAGACCCAGTACTTC.

This clonotype was seen a handful of times. This CDR3 reads CASRGGGLYTDTQYF. CDR3 nucleotide sequence: TGTGCCAGCCGGGGCGGTGGTCTTTACACAGATACGCAGTATTTT. V is TRBV6-2 or TRBV6-3 and J is TRBJ2-3; D is perhaps TRBD1 or TRBD2 (5 bases each). The germline CDR1 and CDR2 sequences are MNHEY and SVGEGT. This CDR3 has 15 residues. Trimming pared 8 bases from V and 2 bases from J, leaving 17 bases between.